The clone carrying this T cell receptor (beta chain) was counted once. What it binds is unknown. PCR primers comprised 60 Vbeta and 13 Jbeta primers. Here immunoSEQ multiplex PCR was the method, and the copy in TCRdb shows in-frame clones only, minus some. Among about 140,000 clones listed, approximately 71% were seen once. This entry comes from a study of cytomegalovirus exposure and HLA in healthy donors. Across the study: Findings of an earlier analysis included 117 million unique TCR beta sequences from 170 million or so T cells. Notes on the study in general: The authors judged a highly shared variant cluster likely a sequencing artifact. Earlier findings revealed that most TCR beta V segments proved productive either about 90% or about 30% of the time. Most observed TCR sequences were rare, whereas some public TCRs were detected in many donors.

V trimming: 1 base; J trimming: 2 bases; junction bases outside the gene matches: 13. This CDR3 comprises 19 residues. The germline gives CDR1 SGHRS, CDR2 YFSETQ. The V call is TRBV5-1, the J call TRBJ2-5; 11 bases are shared with TRBD2. The clonotype comes from a man aged 25 to 40 in good health and CMV-seronegative. Sequenced input: PBMCs. This CDR3 reads CASSLWGRGTSGNQETQYF. In nucleotides, the CDR3 is TGCGCCAGCAGCTTGTGGGGTAGGGGGACTAGCGGAAATCAAGAGACCCAGTACTTC.